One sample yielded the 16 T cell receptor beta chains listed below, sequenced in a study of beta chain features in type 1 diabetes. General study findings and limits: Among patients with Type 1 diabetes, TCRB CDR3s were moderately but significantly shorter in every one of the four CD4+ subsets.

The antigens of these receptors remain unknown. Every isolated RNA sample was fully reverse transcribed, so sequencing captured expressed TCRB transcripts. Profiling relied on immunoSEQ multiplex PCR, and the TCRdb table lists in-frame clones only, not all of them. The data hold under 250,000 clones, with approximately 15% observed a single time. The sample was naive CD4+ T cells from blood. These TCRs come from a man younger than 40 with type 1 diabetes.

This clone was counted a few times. CDR3 sequence reads: CASSDRGRQETQYF. DNA of the CDR3: TGTGCCAGCAGTGATCGTGGCAGACAAGAGACCCAGTACTTC. The rearrangement links TRBV2 to TRBJ2-5; no clear D gene. CDR1 is SNHLY and CDR2 is FYNNEI in the germline V gene. Trimming removed 3 bases from V and 2 bases from J, with 10 bases in between. The CDR3 is 14 amino acids.

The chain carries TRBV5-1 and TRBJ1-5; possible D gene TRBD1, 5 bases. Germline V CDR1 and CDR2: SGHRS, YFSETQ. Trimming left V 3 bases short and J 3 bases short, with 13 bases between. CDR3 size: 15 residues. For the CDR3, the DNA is TGCGCCAGCAGCTGGGATGACAGCCCCAATCAGCCCCAGCATTTT. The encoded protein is CASSWDDSPNQPQHF.

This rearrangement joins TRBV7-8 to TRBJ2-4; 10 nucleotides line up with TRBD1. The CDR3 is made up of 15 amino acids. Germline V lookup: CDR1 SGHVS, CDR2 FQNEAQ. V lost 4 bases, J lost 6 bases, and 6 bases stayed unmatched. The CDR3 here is CASSSGTGVTNIQYF. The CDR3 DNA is TGTGCCAGCAGCTCCGGGACAGGGGTAACAAACATTCAGTACTTC.

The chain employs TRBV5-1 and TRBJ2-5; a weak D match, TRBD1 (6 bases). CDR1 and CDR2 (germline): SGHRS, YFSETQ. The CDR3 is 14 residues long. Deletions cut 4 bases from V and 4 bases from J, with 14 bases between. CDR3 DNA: TGCGCCAGCAGCCCCGCCCAGGGGCTAGAGACCCAGTACTTC. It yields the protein CASSPAQGLETQYF.

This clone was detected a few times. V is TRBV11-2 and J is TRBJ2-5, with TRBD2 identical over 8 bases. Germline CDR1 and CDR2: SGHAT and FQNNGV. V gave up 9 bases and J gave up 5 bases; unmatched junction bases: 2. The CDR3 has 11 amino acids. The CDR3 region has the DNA TGTGCCAGTACGGGGGGGGAGACCCAGTACTTC. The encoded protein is CASTGGETQYF.

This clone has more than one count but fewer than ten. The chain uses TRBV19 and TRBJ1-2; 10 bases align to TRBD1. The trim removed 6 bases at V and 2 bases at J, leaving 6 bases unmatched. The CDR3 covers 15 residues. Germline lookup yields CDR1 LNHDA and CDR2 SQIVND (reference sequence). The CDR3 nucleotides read TGTGCCAGTAGGATTATGGACAGGGGGAACTATGGCTACACCTTC. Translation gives CASRIMDRGNYGYTF.

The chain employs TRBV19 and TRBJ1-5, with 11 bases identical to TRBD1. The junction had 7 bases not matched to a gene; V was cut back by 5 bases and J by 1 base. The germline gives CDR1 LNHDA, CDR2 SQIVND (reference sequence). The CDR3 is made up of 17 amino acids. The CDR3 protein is CASSSGTGGGSNQPQHF. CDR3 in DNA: TGTGCCAGTAGTTCGGGGACAGGGGGTGGAAGCAATCAGCCCCAGCATTTT.

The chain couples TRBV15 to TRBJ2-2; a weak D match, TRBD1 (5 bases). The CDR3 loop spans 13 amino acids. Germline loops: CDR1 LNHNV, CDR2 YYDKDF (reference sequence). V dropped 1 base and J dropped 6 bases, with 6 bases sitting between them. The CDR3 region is CATSRVGAGELFF. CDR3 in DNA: TGTGCCACCAGCAGAGTAGGGGCCGGGGAGCTGTTTTTT.

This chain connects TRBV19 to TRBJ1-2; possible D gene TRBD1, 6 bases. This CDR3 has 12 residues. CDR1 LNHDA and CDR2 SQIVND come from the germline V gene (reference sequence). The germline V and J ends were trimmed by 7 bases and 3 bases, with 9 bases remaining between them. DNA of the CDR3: TGTGCCAGTAATAAGGGGGACTATGGCTACACCTTC. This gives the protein CASNKGDYGYTF. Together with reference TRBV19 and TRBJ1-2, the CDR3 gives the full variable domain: DGGITQSPKYLFRKEGQNVTLSCEQNLNHDAMYWYRQDPGQGLRLIYYSQIVNDFQKGDIAEGYSVSREKKESFPLTVTSAQKNPTAFYLCASNKGDYGYTFGSGTRLTVV.

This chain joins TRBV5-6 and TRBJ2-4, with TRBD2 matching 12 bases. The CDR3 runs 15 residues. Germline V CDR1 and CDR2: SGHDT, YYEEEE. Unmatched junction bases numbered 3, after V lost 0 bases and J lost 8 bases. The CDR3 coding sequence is TGTGCCAGCAGCTTGGGGTGGACTAGCGGGGACATTCAGTACTTC. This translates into CASSLGWTSGDIQYF.

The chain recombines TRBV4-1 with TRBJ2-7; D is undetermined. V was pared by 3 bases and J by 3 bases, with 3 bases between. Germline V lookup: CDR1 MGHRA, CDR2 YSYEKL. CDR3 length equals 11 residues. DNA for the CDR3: TGCGCCAGCAGCCATCACTACGAGCAGTACTTC. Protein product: CASSHHYEQYF.

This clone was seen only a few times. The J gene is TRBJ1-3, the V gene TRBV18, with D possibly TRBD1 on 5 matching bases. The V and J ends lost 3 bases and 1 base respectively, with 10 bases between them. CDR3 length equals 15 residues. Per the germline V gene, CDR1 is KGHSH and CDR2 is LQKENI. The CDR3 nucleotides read TGTGCCAGCTCACCCTTGGAGGGGTCTGGAAACACCATATATTTT. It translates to CASSPLEGSGNTIYF.

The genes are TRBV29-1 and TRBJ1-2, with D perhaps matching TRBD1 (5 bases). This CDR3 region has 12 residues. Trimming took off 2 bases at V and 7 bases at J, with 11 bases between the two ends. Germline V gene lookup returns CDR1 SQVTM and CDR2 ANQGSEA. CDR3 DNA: TGCAGCGTTGAAAATAGGCAGGGTGGCTACACCTTC. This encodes CSVENRQGGYTF.

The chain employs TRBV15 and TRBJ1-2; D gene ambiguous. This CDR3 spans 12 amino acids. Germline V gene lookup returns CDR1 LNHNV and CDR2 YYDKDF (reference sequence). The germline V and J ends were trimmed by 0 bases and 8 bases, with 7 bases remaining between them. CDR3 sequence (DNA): TGTGCCACCAGCAGAGATCCCAGGGGCTACACCTTC. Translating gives CATSRDPRGYTF.

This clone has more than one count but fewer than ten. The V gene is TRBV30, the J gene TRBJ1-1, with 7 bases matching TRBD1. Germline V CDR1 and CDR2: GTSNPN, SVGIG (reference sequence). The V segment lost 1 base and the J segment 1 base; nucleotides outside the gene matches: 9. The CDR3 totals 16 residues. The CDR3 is CAWSARQGSSNTEAFF. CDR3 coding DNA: TGTGCCTGGAGTGCCCGACAGGGATCCTCGAACACTGAAGCTTTCTTT.

The CDR3 is CSAKNIRVTGKNTEAFF. In DNA form, the CDR3 reads TGCAGCGCGAAAAACATAAGAGTCACAGGGAAAAACACTGAAGCTTTCTTT. The rearrangement uses TRBV29-1 and TRBJ1-1, with a tentative D call TRBD1 (6 bases). Trimming took off 7 bases at V and 2 bases at J, with 26 bases between the two ends. Germline CDR1 and CDR2: SQVTM and ANQGSEA. The CDR3 length is 17 residues.